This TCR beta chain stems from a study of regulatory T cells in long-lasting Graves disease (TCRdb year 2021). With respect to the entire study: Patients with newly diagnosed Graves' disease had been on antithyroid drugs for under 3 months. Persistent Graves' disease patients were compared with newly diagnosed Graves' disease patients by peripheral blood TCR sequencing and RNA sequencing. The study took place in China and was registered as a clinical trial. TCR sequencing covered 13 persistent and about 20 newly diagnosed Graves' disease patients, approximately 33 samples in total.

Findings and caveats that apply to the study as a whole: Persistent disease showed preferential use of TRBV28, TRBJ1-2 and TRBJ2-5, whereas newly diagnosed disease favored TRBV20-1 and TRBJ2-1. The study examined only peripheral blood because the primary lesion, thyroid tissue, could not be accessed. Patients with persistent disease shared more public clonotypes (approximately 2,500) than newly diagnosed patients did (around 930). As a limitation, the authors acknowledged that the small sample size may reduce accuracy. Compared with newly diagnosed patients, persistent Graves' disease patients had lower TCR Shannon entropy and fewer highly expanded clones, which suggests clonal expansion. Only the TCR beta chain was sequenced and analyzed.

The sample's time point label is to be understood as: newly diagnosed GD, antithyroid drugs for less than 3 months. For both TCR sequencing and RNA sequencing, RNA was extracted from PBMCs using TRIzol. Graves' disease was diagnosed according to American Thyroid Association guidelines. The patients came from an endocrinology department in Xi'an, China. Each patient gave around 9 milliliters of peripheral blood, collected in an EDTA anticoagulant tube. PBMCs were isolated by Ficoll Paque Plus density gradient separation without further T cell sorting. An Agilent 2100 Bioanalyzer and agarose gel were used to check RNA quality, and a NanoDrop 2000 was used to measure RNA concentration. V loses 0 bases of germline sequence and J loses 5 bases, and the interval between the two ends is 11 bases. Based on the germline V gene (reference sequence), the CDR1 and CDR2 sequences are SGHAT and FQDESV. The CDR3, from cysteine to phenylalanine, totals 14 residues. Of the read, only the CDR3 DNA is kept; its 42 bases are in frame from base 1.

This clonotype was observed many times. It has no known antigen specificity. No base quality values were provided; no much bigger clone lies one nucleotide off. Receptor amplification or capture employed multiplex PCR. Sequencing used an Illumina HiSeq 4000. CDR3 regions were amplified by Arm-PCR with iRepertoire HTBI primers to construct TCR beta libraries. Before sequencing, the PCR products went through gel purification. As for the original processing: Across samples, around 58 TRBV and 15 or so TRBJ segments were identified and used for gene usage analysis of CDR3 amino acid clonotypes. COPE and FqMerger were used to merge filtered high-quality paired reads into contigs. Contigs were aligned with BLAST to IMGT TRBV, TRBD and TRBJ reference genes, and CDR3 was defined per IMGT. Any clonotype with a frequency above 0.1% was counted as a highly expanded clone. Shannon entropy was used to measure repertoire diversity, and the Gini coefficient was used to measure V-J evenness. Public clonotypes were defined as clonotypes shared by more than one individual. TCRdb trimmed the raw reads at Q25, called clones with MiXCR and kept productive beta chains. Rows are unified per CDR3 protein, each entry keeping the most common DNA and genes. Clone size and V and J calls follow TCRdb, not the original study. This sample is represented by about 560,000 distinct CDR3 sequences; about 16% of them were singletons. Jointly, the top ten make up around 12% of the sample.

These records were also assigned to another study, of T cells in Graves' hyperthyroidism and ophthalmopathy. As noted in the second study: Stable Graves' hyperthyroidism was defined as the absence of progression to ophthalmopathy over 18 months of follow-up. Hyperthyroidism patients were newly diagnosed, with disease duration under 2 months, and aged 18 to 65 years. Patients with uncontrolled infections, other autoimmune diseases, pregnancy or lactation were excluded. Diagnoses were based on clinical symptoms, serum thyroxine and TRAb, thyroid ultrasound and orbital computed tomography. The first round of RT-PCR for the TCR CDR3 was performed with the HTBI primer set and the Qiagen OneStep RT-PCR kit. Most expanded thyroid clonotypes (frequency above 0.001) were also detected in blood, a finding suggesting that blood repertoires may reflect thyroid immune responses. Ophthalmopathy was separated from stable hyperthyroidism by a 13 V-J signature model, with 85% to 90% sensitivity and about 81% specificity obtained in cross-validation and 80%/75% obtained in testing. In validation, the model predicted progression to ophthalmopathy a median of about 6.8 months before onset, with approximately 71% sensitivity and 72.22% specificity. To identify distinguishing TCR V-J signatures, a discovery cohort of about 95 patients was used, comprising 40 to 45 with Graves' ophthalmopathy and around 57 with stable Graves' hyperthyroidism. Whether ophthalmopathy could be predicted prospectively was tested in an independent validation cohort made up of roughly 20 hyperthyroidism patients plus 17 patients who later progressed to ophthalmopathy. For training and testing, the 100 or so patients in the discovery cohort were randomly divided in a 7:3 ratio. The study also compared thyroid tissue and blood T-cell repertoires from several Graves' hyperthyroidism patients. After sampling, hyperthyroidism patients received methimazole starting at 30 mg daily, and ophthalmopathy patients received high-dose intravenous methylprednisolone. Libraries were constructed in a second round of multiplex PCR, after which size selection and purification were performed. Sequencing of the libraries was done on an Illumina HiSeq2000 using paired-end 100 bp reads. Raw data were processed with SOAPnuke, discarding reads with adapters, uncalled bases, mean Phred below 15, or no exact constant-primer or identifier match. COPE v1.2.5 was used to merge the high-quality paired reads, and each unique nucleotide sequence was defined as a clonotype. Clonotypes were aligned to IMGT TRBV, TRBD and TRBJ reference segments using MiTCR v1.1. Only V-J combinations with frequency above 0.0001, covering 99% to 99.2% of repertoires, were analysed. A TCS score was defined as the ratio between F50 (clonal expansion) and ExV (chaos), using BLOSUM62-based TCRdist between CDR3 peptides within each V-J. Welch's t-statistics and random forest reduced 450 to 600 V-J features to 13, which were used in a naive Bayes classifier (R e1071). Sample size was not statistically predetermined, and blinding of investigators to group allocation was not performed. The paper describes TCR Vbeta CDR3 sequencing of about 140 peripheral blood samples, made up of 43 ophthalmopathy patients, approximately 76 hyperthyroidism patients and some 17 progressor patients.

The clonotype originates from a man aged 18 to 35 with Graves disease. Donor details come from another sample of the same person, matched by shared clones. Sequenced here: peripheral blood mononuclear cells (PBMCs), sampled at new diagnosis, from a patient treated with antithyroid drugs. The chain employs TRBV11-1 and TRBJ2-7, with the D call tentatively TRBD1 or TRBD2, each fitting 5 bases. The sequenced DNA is TGTGCCAGCAGCTTAGCAAAGGGACGCGACGAGCAGTACTTC. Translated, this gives CASSLAKGRDEQYF.